The rows below give T cell receptor beta chains drawn from one sample of a study of human T cells and chemical hapten exposure. TCRdb re-called the RACE reads with MiXCR, one entry per CDR3 protein. There are tens of thousands of distinct CDR3 sequences in the sample; about 10% occur only once, and less than 5% lies in the top ten. The sequencing here drew on whole blood, taken in connection with sensitization to the hapten diphenylcyclopropenone (DPC). The source is a woman aged 50 to 60 with alopecia areata. Some clones in this sample may be carry-over from other donors' samples. Each CDR3 is given with its conserved first and last residue. A D gene is named only where the DNA matches it firmly. Expanded clones are given a class, and other clones once, few, many or no size at all.

CDR3 DNA: TGTGCCAGCAGCTCGGGACAGGATTCCTACGAGCAGTACTTC
CDR3 protein: CASSSGQDSYEQYF
V gene: TRBV7-6
D gene: TRBD1
J gene: TRBJ2-7
clone size: few

CDR3 DNA: TGCGCCAGCAGCCTTGAGGCGCCTAATGAAAAACTGTTTTTT
CDR3 protein: CASSLEAPNEKLFF
V gene: TRBV5-1
D gene: .
J gene: TRBJ1-4
clone size: many

CDR3 DNA: TGTGCCAGCAGCCTCGGGACAGAACCCTACAATGAGCAGTTCTTC
CDR3 protein: CASSLGTEPYNEQFF
V gene: TRBV11-2
D gene: TRBD1
J gene: TRBJ2-1
clone size: few

CDR3 DNA: TGTGCCAGCAGGCCGACAGGGGGACTAGCCCCAGATAGACTCGGCTACAATGAGCAGTTCTTC
CDR3 protein: CASRPTGGLAPDRLGYNEQFF
V gene: TRBV27
D gene: .
J gene: TRBJ2-1
clone size: .

CDR3 DNA: TGTGCCAGTAGTTCAGCAGGAAACTACGAGCAGTACTTC
CDR3 protein: CASSSAGNYEQYF
V gene: TRBV19
D gene: .
J gene: TRBJ2-7
clone size: few

CDR3 DNA: TGCAGCGTTGAATCCCTAGACAGGGGTGTCTATGGCTACACCTTC
CDR3 protein: CSVESLDRGVYGYTF
V gene: TRBV29-1
D gene: TRBD1
J gene: TRBJ1-2
clone size: .

CDR3 DNA: TGTGCCAGCGCGGACAGGGCCCTCAATCAGCCCCAGCATTTT
CDR3 protein: CASADRALNQPQHF
V gene: TRBV6-1
D gene: TRBD1
J gene: TRBJ1-5
clone size: few

CDR3 DNA: TGTGCCAGCAGTGAATATGGGGCAGCCACCTACGAGCAGTACTTC
CDR3 protein: CASSEYGAATYEQYF
V gene: TRBV25-1
D gene: .
J gene: TRBJ2-7
clone size: many

CDR3 DNA: TGCAGCGTTGTTACCCAGGCGGGAGGAAAAGGAGAGACCCAGTACTTC
CDR3 protein: CSVVTQAGGKGETQYF
V gene: TRBV29-1
D gene: TRBD2
J gene: TRBJ2-5
clone size: medium-sized

CDR3 DNA: TGTGCCAGCAGTCAAGCCCTAGCGGGAGGGCCTAACACCGGGGAGCTGTTTTTT
CDR3 protein: CASSQALAGGPNTGELFF
V gene: TRBV12-3/TRBV12-4
D gene: TRBD2
J gene: TRBJ2-2
clone size: many

CDR3 DNA: TGTGCCAGCAGCTCCGGCCCCGGGACAGGGGTTTTCTACGAGCAGTACTTC
CDR3 protein: CASSSGPGTGVFYEQYF
V gene: TRBV7-9
D gene: TRBD1
J gene: TRBJ2-7
clone size: many

CDR3 DNA: TGTGCCAGCAGCTCCAGAGTGGCGTCGGCATGTATCTTC
CDR3 protein: CASSSRVASACIF
V gene: TRBV5-5
D gene: .
J gene: TRBJ2-1
clone size: .

CDR3 DNA: TGCGCCAGCAGCCAACATAACACCGGGGAGCTGTTTTTT
CDR3 protein: CASSQHNTGELFF
V gene: TRBV4-3
D gene: .
J gene: TRBJ2-2
clone size: few

CDR3 DNA: TGTGCCAGCAAGGGAACAGGTCTCATTACTAATGAAAAACTGTTTTTT
CDR3 protein: CASKGTGLITNEKLFF
V gene: TRBV28
D gene: .
J gene: TRBJ1-4
clone size: .

CDR3 DNA: TGTGCCAGCAGCCGAGGACTAGCTCCTTTCGGTGAGCAGTTCTTC
CDR3 protein: CASSRGLAPFGEQFF
V gene: TRBV11-3
D gene: TRBD2
J gene: TRBJ2-1
clone size: few